The 8 T cell receptor beta chains below were found in one sample sequenced in a study of blood T cell repertoires in COVID-19. Generated by immunoSEQ multiplex PCR, the TCRdb table keeps only in-frame clones and is missing some. The sample includes 150,000 to 200,000 clones, 87% of them seen just once. The sequenced material came from peripheral blood. The receptors shown here come from a man in his late teens or twenties with active or convalescent COVID-19.

CDR3 residues: CASRPKSIDEQFF. CDR3 in DNA: TGTGCCAGCAGACCGAAGAGCATCGATGAGCAGTTCTTC. The rearrangement uses TRBV11-1 and TRBJ2-1; D not resolved. V lost 6 bases to trimming and J lost 8 bases, with 14 bases between them. The CDR3 loop spans 13 amino acids. Germline V gene sequence: CDR1 SGHAT, CDR2 FQDESV (reference sequence).

This chain connects TRBV7-9 to TRBJ2-5; 9 positions match TRBD1. The CDR3 spans 16 residues. Germline assignment: CDR1 SEHNR and CDR2 FQNEAQ (reference sequence). V was clipped by 2 bases and J by 1 base; unmatched bases: 5. CDR3 sequence: CASSLRSTGGQETQYF. CDR3 DNA: TGTGCCAGCAGCTTACGGTCGACAGGGGGCCAAGAGACCCAGTACTTC.

The chain recombines TRBV6-2 or TRBV6-3 with TRBJ1-5; D remains ambiguous. The V gene lost 2 bases and the J gene lost 11 bases, with 16 bases spanning the gap. The CDR3 spans 14 residues. Germline CDR1 reads MNHEY; CDR2 reads SVGEGT. CDR3 bases: TGTGCCAGCAGTTACGGCGGCCTCAGTTGGGCCCAGCATTTT. Protein sequence: CASSYGGLSWAQHF.

The chain combines TRBV25-1 with TRBJ2-2, with 7 bases lining up with TRBD1. CDR1 is MGHDK, CDR2 SYGVNS, per germline. After removal of 5 bases from V and 2 bases from J, the junction contained 5 bases not matched to a gene. This CDR3 is built from 15 residues. The CDR3 sequence: CASSTGTANTGELFF. The CDR3 bases are TGTGCCAGCAGTACCGGGACAGCTAACACCGGGGAGCTGTTTTTT.

The chain carries TRBV6-2 or TRBV6-3 and TRBJ2-7; no definite D call. Trimming left V 4 bases short and J 3 bases short, with 13 bases between. This CDR3 region has 14 residues. In germline, CDR1 is MNHEY, CDR2 SVGEGT. CDR3 loop: CASSSRLTRYEQYV. The CDR3 DNA reads TGTGCCAGCAGTTCCAGACTTACCCGCTACGAGCAGTACGTC.

The chain uses TRBV19 and TRBJ1-6; possible D gene TRBD1, 6 bases. The germline V and J ends were trimmed by 7 bases and 7 bases, with 17 bases remaining between them. Germline lookup yields CDR1 LNHDA and CDR2 SQIVND (reference sequence). This CDR3 is built from 15 residues. The CDR3 loop is CASTRDTRGNSPLHF. The CDR3 DNA reads as TGTGCCAGTACCCGCGACACGAGGGGGAATTCACCCCTCCACTTT. The full variable domain, completed using reference TRBV19 and TRBJ1-6, is DGGITQSPKYLFRKEGQNVTLSCEQNLNHDAMYWYRQDPGQGLRLIYYSQIVNDFQKGDIAEGYSVSREKKESFPLTVTSAQKNPTAFYLCASTRDTRGNSPLHFGNGTRLTVT.

The chain has TRBV4-2 and TRBJ1-5; D is undetermined. V lost 2 bases to trimming and J lost 1 base, with 9 bases between them. Germline lookup yields CDR1 LGHNA and CDR2 YNFKEQ. The CDR3 is 15 residues long. The CDR3 DNA sequence: TGTGCCAGCAGCCAAATCGGAGGAAGCAATCAGCCCCAGCATTTT. This gives the protein CASSQIGGSNQPQHF.

V usage is TRBV3-1 (or the pseudogene TRBV3-2) and J usage is TRBJ1-1, with 10 nucleotides matching TRBD1. The CDR3 is 16 amino acids. Germline V gives CDR1 LGHDT, CDR2 YNNKEL (reference sequence). J lost 6 bases, V lost 1 base, and 8 bases had no gene match. The CDR3 protein is CASSQARQGAISEAFF. The CDR3 bases are TGTGCCAGCAGCCAAGCCCGACAGGGGGCTATTTCTGAAGCTTTCTTT.